Sequencing of this T cell receptor beta chain was carried out in a study of shared clonotypes between healthy human individuals. Assay used: immunoSEQ multiplex PCR; TCRdb lists only in-frame clones, some missing. The sample includes millions of clones, about 95% of them seen just once. V was pared by 0 bases and J by 2 bases, with 17 bases between. The CDR3 totals 18 residues. Germline lookup yields CDR1 MNHNS and CDR2 SASEGT. CD45RO-negative CD8 cells positively selected for CCR7 made up the naive population, which excluded terminally differentiated effector memory CD45RA+ cells. The chain is built from TRBV6-1 and TRBJ1-5; tentatively, D is TRBD1 (5 bases). Sequenced sample: naive CD8+ T cells sorted from blood. The origin of this receptor is a man younger than 35 in good health. CDR3 coding DNA: TGTGCCAGCAGTGAAGCTCGGCAGGGAGGTTGGGGCAATCAGCCCCAGCATTTT. Encoded protein: CASSEARQGGWGNQPQHF.